This T cell receptor beta chain was profiled in a study of shared clonotypes between healthy human individuals. V shed 3 bases and J 5 bases; nucleotides not matched to a gene: 6. The CDR3 is 16 residues long. The V gene's germline CDR1 is LNHNV and CDR2 YYDKDF (reference sequence). Using immunoSEQ multiplex PCR, the repertoire was profiled, and TCRdb retains in-frame clones only, with some absent. The table has around 1.9 million clones, 85% to 95% seen once; the top ten hold roughly 1.8%. The naive CD8 subset, CD45RO-negative cells positively selected for CCR7, excluded terminally differentiated effector memory CD45RA+ cells.

The chain links TRBV15 to TRBJ2-1, with TRBD2 matching over 11 bases. Specimen: naive CD8+ T cells from PBMCs. The clonotype was recovered from a young man in good health. Some clones in this sample may be carry-over from other donors' samples. CDR3 in DNA: TGTGCCACCAGCAGTAGACGGGGACTAGCGGACAATGAGCAGTTCTTC. This codes for CATSSRRGLADNEQFF.